What follows are 5 T cell receptor beta chains derived from one specimen sequenced in a study of cytomegalovirus exposure and HLA in healthy donors. PCR was performed using 60 Vbeta and 13 Jbeta primers. Here immunoSEQ multiplex PCR was the method, and the copy in TCRdb shows in-frame clones only, minus some. The sample carries around 160,000 clones, roughly 75% recorded once. Sequencing input: PBMCs. These receptors were collected from a male donor in good health and CMV-seronegative.

This sequence joins TRBV28 and TRBJ1-1, with a possible D match to TRBD1 (6 bases). This CDR3 contains 14 residues. Germline V gene data show CDR1 as MDHEN and CDR2 as SYDVKM. V was pared by 7 bases and J by 6 bases, with 18 bases between. The CDR3 here is CASIARGGDSEAFF. DNA for the CDR3: TGTGCCAGCATTGCCCGGGGGGGCGATTCTGAAGCTTTCTTT.

This clone was counted between two and nine times. This chain links TRBV18 with TRBJ1-1, with D unclear. Per the germline V gene, CDR1 is KGHSH and CDR2 is LQKENI. V lost 5 bases and J 0 bases, leaving 7 bases between the germline ends. CDR3 length: 13 amino acids. The DNA for the CDR3 is TGTGCCAGCTCAGAGAGTCTGAACACTGAAGCTTTCTTT. Translating gives CASSESLNTEAFF. Combining the CDR3 with reference TRBV18 and TRBJ1-1 gives the whole variable domain NAGVMQNPRHLVRRRGQEARLRCSPMKGHSHVYWYRQLPEEGLKFMVYLQKENIIDESGMPKERFSAEFPKEGPSILRIQQVVRGDSAAYFCASSESLNTEAFFGQGTRLTVV.

This chain uses TRBV2 with TRBJ2-1, with TRBD1 matching 10 bases. Germline lookup yields CDR1 SNHLY and CDR2 FYNNEI. V lost 8 bases and J lost 9; bases outside the gene matches: 10. The CDR3 sequence is 14 residues long. The CDR3 reads CASRLRDRGGEQFF. CDR3 nucleotide sequence: TGTGCCAGCCGGCTCCGGGACAGGGGCGGTGAGCAGTTCTTC.

The chain recombines TRBV6-5 with TRBJ1-5, with TRBD1 matching over 7 bases. The CDR3 has 14 residues. V dropped 6 bases and J dropped 2; count of bases not matched to a gene: 4. The germline CDR1 and CDR2 sequences are MNHEY and SVGAGI. CDR3 sequence reads: CASREQGRNQPQHF. The CDR3 DNA reads as TGTGCCAGCAGGGAACAGGGGCGCAATCAGCCCCAGCATTTT.

This clone has a single count. V gene TRBV5-1 combines with J gene TRBJ2-5; 13 nucleotides align to TRBD2. CDR1 is SGHRS, CDR2 YFSETQ, per germline. CDR3 length: 14 amino acids. V lost 4 bases to trimming and J lost 5 bases; unmatched junction nucleotides: 2. The CDR3, as DNA: TGCGCCAGCAGCACTAGCGGGAGGGCTGAGACCCAGTACTTC. It codes for CASSTSGRAETQYF.